This T cell receptor (beta chain) is drawn from a study of blood T cell repertoires in COVID-19. Study details: There were acute and convalescent COVID-19 samples, and they came from the United States, Italy and Spain. Nucleic acid was either cDNA or gDNA, and it came from T cells, B-cell-depleted T cells, or PBMCs.

V shed 7 bases and J shed 6 bases, with 13 bases lying between them. CDR3 length: 13 residues. CDR1 is LNHDA and CDR2 is SQIVND in the germline V gene (reference sequence). Authors' analysis steps: The authors estimated nucleated cell counts from reference gene primer amplification. TCRdb's copy holds only in-frame clones and misses some; the assay was immunoSEQ multiplex PCR. D and trimming come from the DNA, and the V and J calls and clone size come from that table. This table holds around 250,000 clones, approximately 91% found once. The chain recombines TRBV19 with TRBJ1-5; no definite D call. This clonotype was obtained from a human donor in a cohort sampled during active COVID-19. Sequencing was carried out using peripheral blood. The CDR3 loop reads CASKARGFQPQHF. CDR3 in DNA: TGTGCCAGTAAAGCGCGGGGATTTCAGCCCCAGCATTTT.